The rows below give T cell receptor beta chains drawn from one sample of a study of neurological immune-mediated disorders. From the 5' RACE reads, TCRdb called clonotypes with MiXCR, one entry per CDR3 protein. Of nearly 60,000 distinct CDR3 sequences in the sample, roughly 3.3% were seen once. Source material: PBMCs. The receptors derive from a woman between 25 and 40 years old with multiple sclerosis. Each CDR3 is given with its conserved first and last residue. A D gene is named only where the DNA matches it firmly. Clone size is given for some rows only: seen once, a few or many times, or a class if the clone is expanded.

few	-	TRBV29-1	TRBJ2-7	CSAGAGKGREQYF	TGCAGCGCAGGGGCAGGGAAAGGGAGAGAGCAGTACTTC
many	-	TRBV3-1	TRBJ2-7	CASSQAGWNDEQYF	TGTGCCAGCAGCCAAGCAGGGTGGAACGACGAGCAGTACTTC
many	-	TRBV20-1	TRBJ2-1	CSASPGTSVNEQFF	TGCAGTGCTAGCCCAGGGACCTCTGTCAATGAGCAGTTCTTC
-	TRBD1	TRBV12-3/TRBV12-4	TRBJ1-1	CATRAGQINTEAFF	TGTGCCACCAGGGCGGGACAGATAAACACTGAAGCTTTCTTT
many	-	TRBV24-1	TRBJ2-1	CATSDYRRVQFF	TGTGCCACCAGTGATTATCGCCGCGTGCAGTTCTTC
many	-	TRBV5-1	TRBJ2-1	CASSLVFAGRSYNEQFF	TGCGCCAGCAGCTTGGTCTTTGCGGGGAGATCCTACAATGAGCAGTTCTTC
many	TRBD2	TRBV27	TRBJ2-5	CASGERGGRGETQYF	TGTGCCAGCGGGGAGCGGGGGGGCCGAGGAGAGACCCAGTACTTC
many	TRBD2	TRBV5-1	TRBJ2-3	CASRHEARERTDTQYF	TGCGCCAGCAGGCATGAGGCGCGGGAGCGCACAGATACGCAGTATTTT
few	TRBD1	TRBV18	TRBJ2-7	CASSPTGTGRSYEQYF	TGTGCCAGCTCACCCACTGGGACAGGGCGATCCTACGAGCAGTACTTC
many	TRBD1	TRBV5-1	TRBJ2-5	CASSSLGQEITQYF	TGCGCCAGCAGCTCACTAGGACAGGAGATTACCCAGTACTTC
many	TRBD2	TRBV20-1	TRBJ2-7	CSARVSGVYEQYF	TGCAGTGCTAGAGTTAGCGGGGTCTACGAGCAGTACTTC
many	TRBD2	TRBV5-1	TRBJ2-2	CASTEVGTSGPVGTGELFF	TGCGCCAGCACTGAGGTGGGGACTAGCGGCCCTGTCGGCACCGGGGAGCTGTTTTTT
few	-	TRBV5-1	TRBJ1-5	CASSINRDQPQNF	TGCGCCAGCAGCATAAACAGGGATCAGCCCCAGAATTTT
few	-	TRBV29-1	TRBJ2-3	CSVGTSTDTQYF	TGCAGCGTAGGCACCAGCACAGATACGCAGTATTTT
many	-	TRBV3-1	TRBJ2-2	CASSPARTTTGELFF	TGTGCCAGCAGCCCAGCTCGGACTACGACCGGGGAGCTGTTTTTT
many	TRBD1	TRBV20-1	TRBJ1-4	CSAHPGQGLTNEKLFF	TGCAGTGCTCATCCGGGACAGGGGTTGACTAATGAAAAACTGTTTTTT
many	TRBD2	TRBV20-1	TRBJ2-7	CSAPSLASGPYEQYF	TGCAGTGCTCCCTCCCTTGCTAGCGGCCCCTACGAGCAGTACTTC
many	-	TRBV15	TRBJ2-1	CATSRADRPSSYNEQFF	TGTGCCACCAGCAGGGCCGACAGGCCTAGCTCCTACAATGAGCAGTTCTTC
many	-	TRBV5-1	TRBJ2-3	CASSTSAAGTGDTQYF	TGCGCCAGCAGCACGAGTGCAGCGGGTACAGGCGATACGCAGTATTTT
many	-	TRBV20-1	TRBJ2-2	CSAPEGGRRELFF	TGCAGTGCTCCTGAGGGAGGCCGTCGGGAGCTGTTTTTT
medium-sized	-	TRBV12-3/TRBV12-4	TRBJ1-2	CASSSSFGGQDYGYTF	TGTGCCAGCAGTTCCTCCTTTGGAGGGCAAGACTATGGCTACACCTTC
many	-	TRBV13	TRBJ2-5	CASSTHAGTPKETQYF	TGTGCCAGCAGCACCCATGCTGGGACTCCCAAAGAGACCCAGTACTTC
many	TRBD1	TRBV5-4	TRBJ1-5	CASSLSGGGPQNF	TGTGCCAGCAGCTTGTCAGGGGGCGGCCCCCAGAATTTT
many	-	TRBV24-1	TRBJ2-5	CATSDLPSAGKGETQYF	TGTGCCACCAGTGATTTGCCGTCGGCAGGAAAGGGGGAGACCCAGTACTTC
many	TRBD1	TRBV10-2	TRBJ1-1	CASSWPGQGDTEAFF	TGCGCCAGCAGCTGGCCGGGACAGGGTGACACTGAAGCTTTCTTT
many	-	TRBV7-2	TRBJ2-3	CASSFWGSTDTQYF	TGTGCCAGCAGCTTTTGGGGTAGCACAGATACGCAGTATTTT
many	-	TRBV4-1	TRBJ1-6	CASSQEGGLRPLHF	TGCGCCAGCAGCCAAGAAGGTGGATTGAGACCCCTCCACTTT
-	-	TRBV5-1	TRBJ2-1	CASSSLAVSYNEQFF	TGCGCCAGCAGCTCCTTAGCGGTCTCCTACAATGAGCAGTTCTTC
many	-	TRBV20-1	TRBJ1-5	CSARGIGNQPQHF	TGCAGTGCTCGGGGGATTGGCAATCAGCCCCAGCATTTT
many	-	TRBV18	TRBJ2-7	CASSPRSAAYEQYF	TGTGCCAGCTCACCACGTTCGGCGGCCTACGAGCAGTACTTC
medium-sized	TRBD1	TRBV12-3/TRBV12-4	TRBJ1-1	CASRQGTGAYTEAFF	TGTGCCAGCAGACAAGGGACAGGGGCCTACACTGAAGCTTTCTTT
few	-	TRBV5-1	TRBJ1-1	CASSIETTIEAFF	TGCGCCAGCAGCATCGAAACGACTATTGAAGCTTTCTTT